This TCR beta chain was captured by sequencing in a study of identical twins. The study's findings and limits: Low generation-probability sequences were in excess among twin-shared out-of-frame alpha sequences. There were fewer insertions in abundant cord blood beta clonotypes, but memory repertoires showed no such pattern.

V lost 4 bases to trimming and J lost 0 bases; unmatched junction nucleotides: 4. CDR1 is SGHRS and CDR2 is YFSETQ in the germline V gene. The CDR3 has 15 residues. This clonotype was observed a handful of times. Its antigen is not known. A single record per CDR3 protein comes from TCRdb applying MiXCR to the 5' RACE reads. The table includes 200,000 or so distinct CDR3 sequences, about 7.5% detected once. These same records also appear under a second study, on yellow fever vaccine responses in identical twins. From that second work: Each twin's T cell response to the vaccine was reported to look partly convergent and partly personalized.

The specimen was memory (CD45RO+) T cells sorted from blood. V and J are TRBV5-1 and TRBJ2-3; TRBD1 matches at 8 bases. The TCR originated in a woman aged 18-29 years in good health. CDR3 coding DNA: TGCGCCAGCAGCAACGGACAGGGAAGCACAGATACGCAGTATTTT. It translates to CASSNGQGSTDTQYF.